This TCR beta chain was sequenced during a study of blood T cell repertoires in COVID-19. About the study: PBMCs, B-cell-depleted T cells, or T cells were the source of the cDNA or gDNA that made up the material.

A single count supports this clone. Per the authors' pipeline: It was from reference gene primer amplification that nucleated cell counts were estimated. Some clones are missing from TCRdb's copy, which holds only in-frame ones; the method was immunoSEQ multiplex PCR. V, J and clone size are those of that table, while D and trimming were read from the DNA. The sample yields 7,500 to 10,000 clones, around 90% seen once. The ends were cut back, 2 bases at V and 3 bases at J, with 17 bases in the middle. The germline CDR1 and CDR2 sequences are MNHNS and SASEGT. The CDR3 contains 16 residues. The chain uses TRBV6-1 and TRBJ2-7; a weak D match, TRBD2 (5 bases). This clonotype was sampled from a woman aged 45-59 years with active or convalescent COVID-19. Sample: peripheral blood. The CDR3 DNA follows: TGTGCCAGCAGTGAAAGTTTGGGGTGGGCGGGCTACGAGCAGTACTTC. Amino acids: CASSESLGWAGYEQYF.